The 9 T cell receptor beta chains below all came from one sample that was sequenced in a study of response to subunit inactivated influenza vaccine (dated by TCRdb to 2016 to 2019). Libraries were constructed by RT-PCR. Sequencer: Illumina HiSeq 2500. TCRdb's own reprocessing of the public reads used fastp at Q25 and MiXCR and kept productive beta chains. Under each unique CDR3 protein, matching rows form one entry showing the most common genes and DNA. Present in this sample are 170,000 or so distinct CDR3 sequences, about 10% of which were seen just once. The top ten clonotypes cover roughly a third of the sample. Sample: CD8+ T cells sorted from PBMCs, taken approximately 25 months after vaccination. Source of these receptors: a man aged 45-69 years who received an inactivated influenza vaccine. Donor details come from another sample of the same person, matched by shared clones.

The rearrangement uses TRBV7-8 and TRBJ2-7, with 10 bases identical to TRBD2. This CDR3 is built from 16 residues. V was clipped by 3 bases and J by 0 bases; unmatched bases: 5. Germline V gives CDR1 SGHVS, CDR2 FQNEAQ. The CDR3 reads CASSFPASGSSYEQYF. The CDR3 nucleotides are TGTGCCAGCAGCTTCCCCGCTAGCGGGAGCTCCTACGAGCAGTACTTC. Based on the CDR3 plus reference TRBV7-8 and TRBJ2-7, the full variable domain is GAGVSQSPRYKVAKRGQDVALRCDPISGHVSLFWYQQALGQGPEFLTYFQNEAQLDKSGLPSDRFFAERPEGSVSTLKIQRTQQEDSAVYLCASSFPASGSSYEQYFGPGTRLTVT.

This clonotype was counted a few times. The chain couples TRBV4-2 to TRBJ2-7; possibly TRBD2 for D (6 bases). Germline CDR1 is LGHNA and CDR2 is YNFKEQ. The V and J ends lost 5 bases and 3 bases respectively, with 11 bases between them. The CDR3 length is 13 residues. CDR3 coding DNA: TGTGCCAGCAGCTCAGGAGGGGTCTACGAGCAGTACTTC. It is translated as CASSSGGVYEQYF.

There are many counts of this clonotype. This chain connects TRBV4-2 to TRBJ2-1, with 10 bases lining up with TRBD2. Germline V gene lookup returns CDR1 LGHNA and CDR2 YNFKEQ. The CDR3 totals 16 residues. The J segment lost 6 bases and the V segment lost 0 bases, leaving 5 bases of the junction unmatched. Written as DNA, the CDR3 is TGTGCCAGCAGCCAAGATTACCTAGCGGGAGTCAATGAGCAGTTCTTC. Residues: CASSQDYLAGVNEQFF.

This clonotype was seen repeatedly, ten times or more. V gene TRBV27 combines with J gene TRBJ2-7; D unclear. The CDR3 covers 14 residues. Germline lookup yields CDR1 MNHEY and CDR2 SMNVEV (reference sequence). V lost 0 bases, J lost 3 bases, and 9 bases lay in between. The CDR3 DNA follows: TGTGCCAGCAGTTTATCGGCCCCCCACTACGAGCAGTACTTC. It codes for CASSLSAPHYEQYF.

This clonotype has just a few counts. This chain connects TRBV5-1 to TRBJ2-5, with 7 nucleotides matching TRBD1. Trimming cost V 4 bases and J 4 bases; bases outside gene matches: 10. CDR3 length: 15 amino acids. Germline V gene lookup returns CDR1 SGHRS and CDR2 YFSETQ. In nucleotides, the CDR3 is TGCGCCAGCAGCCAATGGACAGGCCGGTCAGAGACCCAGTACTTC. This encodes CASSQWTGRSETQYF.

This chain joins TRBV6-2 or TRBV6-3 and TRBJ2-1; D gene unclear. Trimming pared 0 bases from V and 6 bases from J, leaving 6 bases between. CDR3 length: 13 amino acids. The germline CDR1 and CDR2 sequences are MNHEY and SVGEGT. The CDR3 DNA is TGTGCCAGCAGTTACTCGCCTAGCAATGAGCAGTTCTTC. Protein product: CASSYSPSNEQFF.

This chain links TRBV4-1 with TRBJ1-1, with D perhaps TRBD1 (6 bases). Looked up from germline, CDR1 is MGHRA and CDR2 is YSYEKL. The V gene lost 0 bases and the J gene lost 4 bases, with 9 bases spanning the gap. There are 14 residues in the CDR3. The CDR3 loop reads CASSQDAGATEAFF. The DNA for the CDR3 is TGCGCCAGCAGCCAAGATGCGGGGGCCACTGAAGCTTTCTTT.

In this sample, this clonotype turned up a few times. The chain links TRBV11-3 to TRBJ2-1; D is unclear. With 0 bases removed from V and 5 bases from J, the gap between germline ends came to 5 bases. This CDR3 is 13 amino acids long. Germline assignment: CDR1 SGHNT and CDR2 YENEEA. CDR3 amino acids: CASSLEPDNEQFF. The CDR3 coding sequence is TGTGCCAGCAGCTTAGAGCCAGACAATGAGCAGTTCTTC.

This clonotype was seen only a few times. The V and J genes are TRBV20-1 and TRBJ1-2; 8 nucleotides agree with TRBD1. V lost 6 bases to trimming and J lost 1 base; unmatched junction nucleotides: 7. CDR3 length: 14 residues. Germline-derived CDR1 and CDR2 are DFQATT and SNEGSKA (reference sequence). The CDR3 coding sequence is TGCAGTGCCCTAGGACAGGGACTTAACTATGGCTACACCTTC. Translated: CSALGQGLNYGYTF.